The 25 T cell receptor beta chains in this list originate from one sample, sequenced in a study of naive and memory T cell subsets. A UMI-containing oligonucleotide was joined by 3' ligation to the TCR cDNA template. Ligated cDNA underwent four rounds of PCR with nested alpha and beta constant region primers and SP2. TCRdb re-derived calls from the 5' RACE reads in MiXCR, one entry per CDR3 protein. The table shows 50,000 to 65,000 distinct CDR3 sequences, with under 10% occurring only once. All receptors come from a female donor in good health.

The sample holds a few counts of this clonotype. This sequence joins TRBV28 and TRBJ2-6, with D uncertain. The CDR3 is 15 residues long. The germline CDR1 and CDR2 sequences are MDHEN and SYDVKM. V was trimmed by 2 bases and J by 4 bases, leaving 9 bases between them. Here the CDR3 reads CASSLSLHGANVLTF. Written as DNA, the CDR3 is TGTGCCAGCAGTTTAAGTCTCCACGGGGCCAACGTCCTGACTTTC.

This clonotype came up a few times. The chain employs TRBV20-1 and TRBJ1-5; no clear D gene. Germline V lookup: CDR1 DFQATT, CDR2 SNEGSKA (reference sequence). The CDR3 spans 14 residues. V was cut by 2 bases and J by 0 bases, with 8 bases left in between. The CDR3 nucleotides read TGCAGTGCTAGACGCAGCAATAGCAATCAGCCCCAGCATTTT. Translation: CSARRSNSNQPQHF.

This clonotype has at least ten counts. V gene TRBV6-6 combines with J gene TRBJ1-5; 9 bases are a match to TRBD1. CDR3 size: 15 residues. V was clipped by 0 bases and J by 5 bases; unmatched bases: 2. The germline CDR1 and CDR2 sequences are MNHNY and SVGAGI (reference sequence). This chain's CDR3 is CASSYSRQGDQPQHF. CDR3 nucleotide sequence: TGTGCCAGCAGTTACTCGAGACAGGGGGATCAGCCCCAGCATTTT.

This clonotype was recorded at least ten times. The chain combines TRBV30 with TRBJ1-1, with 9 bases that match TRBD1. The CDR3 loop spans 15 amino acids. CDR1 and CDR2 from the germline V gene are GTSNPN and SVGIG (reference sequence). The V segment lost 7 bases and the J segment 1 base; nucleotides outside the gene matches: 10. The CDR3 sequence: CASNIPGQGNTEAFF. DNA for the CDR3: TGTGCCTCAAACATCCCGGGACAGGGGAACACTGAAGCTTTCTTT. Full variable domain (rest looked up from reference TRBV30 and TRBJ1-1): SQTIHQWPATLVQPVGSPLSLECTVEGTSNPNLYWYRQAAGRGLQLLFYSVGIGQISSEVPQNLSASRPQDRQFILSSKKLLLSDSGFYLCASNIPGQGNTEAFFGQGTRLTVV.

This clonotype was seen repeatedly, ten times or more. The chain carries TRBV20-1 and TRBJ1-1; D perhaps matches TRBD1 (6 bases). There are 13 residues in the CDR3. Germline CDR1 is DFQATT and CDR2 is SNEGSKA (reference sequence). The CDR3 reads CRGAWGGNTEAFF. The CDR3 DNA sequence: TGCAGGGGGGCCTGGGGGGGAAACACTGAAGCTTTCTTT.

This clonotype was observed at least ten times. V gene TRBV6-5 combines with J gene TRBJ1-1, with D uncertain. Germline lookup yields CDR1 MNHEY and CDR2 SVGAGI. This CDR3 has 11 amino acids. V lost 8 bases and J 1 base, leaving 5 bases between the germline ends. The CDR3 sequence is CASETNTEAFF. CDR3 in DNA: TGTGCCAGCGAGACGAACACTGAAGCTTTCTTT.

About this clonotype itself: This may arise from a read error, as a much more abundant clone is one base away. The chain employs TRBV12-3 or TRBV12-4 and TRBJ1-6; possible D gene TRBD1, 5 bases. Trimming cost V 8 bases and J 11 bases, with 19 bases left between them. This CDR3 spans 14 amino acids. CDR3 in amino acids: CASGPWGVYAPLHF. CDR3 coding DNA: TGTGCCAGCGGCCCCTGGGGGGTGTATGCACCCCTCCACTTT.

This sequence joins TRBV6-2 or TRBV6-3 and TRBJ2-7, with 8 bases fitting TRBD1. J lost 2 bases, V lost 3 bases, and 3 bases had no gene match. CDR1 and CDR2 (germline): MNHEY, SVGEGT. The CDR3 consists of 14 residues. CDR3 sequence reads: CASSYRTGTYEQYF. The CDR3 DNA sequence: TGTGCCAGCAGTTATCGGACAGGGACCTACGAGCAGTACTTC.

This clonotype appeared a few times. The chain has TRBV19 and TRBJ1-4; D not certain. CDR1 and CDR2 (germline): LNHDA, SQIVND (reference sequence). The CDR3 sequence is 13 residues long. V was shortened by 0 bases and J by 8 bases, with 7 bases between the two germline ends. This CDR3 reads CASSIESWEKLFF. The CDR3 DNA sequence: TGTGCCAGTAGTATAGAAAGTTGGGAAAAACTGTTTTTT.

This clonotype was picked up many times. This rearrangement joins TRBV19 to TRBJ1-1; TRBD1 is a possible D gene (6 bases). Trimming stripped 5 bases from V and 10 bases from J, with 17 bases between. Per the germline V gene, CDR1 is LNHDA and CDR2 is SQIVND (reference sequence). CDR3 length: 13 amino acids. The DNA of the CDR3 is TGTGCCAGTAGTCCCTCGGGGGGCGCGGGAGCTTTCTTT. Its translation: CASSPSGGAGAFF.

This clonotype was observed many times. The chain couples TRBV6-2 or TRBV6-3 to TRBJ2-4; no clear D. CDR1 is MNHEY and CDR2 is SVGEGT in the germline V gene. Trimming removed 6 bases from V and 0 bases from J, with 18 bases in between. This CDR3 comprises 17 residues. The CDR3 spells CASSLKIWSGAKNIQYF. The CDR3 DNA reads as TGTGCCAGCAGCCTTAAAATTTGGTCTGGAGCCAAAAACATTCAGTACTTC.

A word on this clonotype: A much larger clone differs by one base, so this may be a read error. The chain couples TRBV7-9 to TRBJ1-3; maybe TRBD1 (6 bases). The CDR3 totals 17 residues. The germline V gene has CDR1 SEHNR and CDR2 FQNEAQ (reference sequence). The CDR3 nucleotides read TGTGTCAGCAGCAGAAGGGGGACGGCTAGCTCTGGAAACACCATATATTTT. This sequence encodes CVSSRRGTASSGNTIYF.

This clonotype has only a few counts. The chain is built from TRBV5-5 and TRBJ2-7; TRBD1 aligns across 8 bases. The length of the CDR3 is 14 residues. V lost 2 bases to trimming and J lost 4 bases; unmatched junction nucleotides: 5. CDR1 is SGHKS and CDR2 is YYEKEE in the germline V gene (reference sequence). Here the CDR3 DNA reads TGTGCCAGCAGCTTAACGGACAGGGAATACGAGCAGTACTTC. Protein: CASSLTDREYEQYF.

The chain recombines TRBV20-1 with TRBJ2-4; 13 bases align to TRBD2. The CDR3 is 16 residues long. The germline V gene encodes CDR1 DFQATT and CDR2 SNEGSKA (reference sequence). Unmatched junction bases numbered 8, after V lost 5 bases and J lost 4 bases. As DNA, the CDR3 is TGCAGTGCTCGGATAGGGACTAGCGGGGTTAAAAACATTCAGTACTTC. Translation: CSARIGTSGVKNIQYF.

This clonotype was counted ten times or more. The chain employs TRBV10-2 and TRBJ1-2; weak D call: TRBD1 (5 bases). The germline CDR1 and CDR2 sequences are WSHSY and SAAADI. The CDR3 runs to 12 residues. V shed 6 bases and J shed 4 bases, with 9 bases lying between them. This CDR3 reads CASRIDSYGYTF. The CDR3 bases are TGCGCCAGCAGGATAGACAGCTATGGCTACACCTTC.

This clonotype was observed a few times. CDR3 bases: TGCAGCGTTGCCTACAGCTCAAATCAGCCCCAGCATTTT. This gives the protein CSVAYSSNQPQHF. This sequence joins TRBV29-1 and TRBJ1-5; D gene uncertain. V gave up 4 bases and J gave up 4 bases, with 11 bases separating them. Germline CDR1 is SQVTM and CDR2 is ANQGSEA. The CDR3 contains 13 residues.

CDR3 in amino acids: CSVVLAGGSDKNIQYF. DNA of the CDR3: TGCAGCGTTGTGTTAGCGGGGGGGTCGGACAAAAACATTCAGTACTTC. The genes are TRBV29-1 and TRBJ2-4; 11 bases match TRBD2. V dropped 4 bases and J dropped 3; count of bases not matched to a gene: 8. This CDR3 is built from 16 residues. Per germline, CDR1 SQVTM and CDR2 ANQGSEA. The whole variable domain, remainder taken from reference TRBV29-1 and TRBJ2-4, is SAVISQKPSRDICQRGTSLTIQCQVDSQVTMMFWYRQQPGQSLTLIATANQGSEATYESGFVIDKFPISRPNLTFSTLTVSNMSPEDSSIYLCSVVLAGGSDKNIQYFGAGTRLSVL.

The sample holds many counts of this clonotype. The chain employs TRBV6-6 and TRBJ1-1; D may be TRBD1 (6 bases). This CDR3 has 13 residues. From germline, CDR1 is MNHNY and CDR2 SVGAGI (reference sequence). Trimming took off 6 bases at V and 1 base at J, with 9 bases between the two ends. Here the CDR3 reads CASSEQGNTEAFF. The CDR3 nucleotides are TGTGCCAGCAGCGAACAGGGGAACACTGAAGCTTTCTTT.

This clonotype was recorded many times. DNA for the CDR3: TGCAGTGCCGATTACCTAATAAGACAGAGTCTCATGAACACTGAAGCTTTCTTT. Translated, it gives CSADYLIRQSLMNTEAFF. This rearrangement joins TRBV20-1 to TRBJ1-1; D possibly corresponds to TRBD1 (5 bases). V dropped 6 bases and J dropped 0 bases, with 26 bases sitting between them. The length of the CDR3 is 18 residues. Germline V gene data show CDR1 as DFQATT and CDR2 as SNEGSKA (reference sequence).

This clonotype showed up many times. This rearrangement joins TRBV4-2 to TRBJ1-6, with no clear D. The V end lost 3 bases, the J end lost 14 bases, and 11 bases lay between the germline ends. The CDR3 covers 12 residues. The germline CDR1 and CDR2 sequences are LGHNA and YNFKEQ. The chain's CDR3 is CASSQDGRSLHF. For the CDR3, the DNA is TGTGCCAGCAGCCAGGACGGGAGGTCCCTCCACTTT.

This clonotype showed up many times. The chain recombines TRBV4-2 with TRBJ2-7, with D possibly TRBD1 on 6 matching bases. Germline values: CDR1 LGHNA, CDR2 YNFKEQ. The CDR3 extends over 13 amino acids. V gave up 4 bases and J gave up 4 bases, with 11 bases separating them. Here the CDR3 reads CASSPNREYEQYF. The CDR3 coding sequence is TGTGCCAGCAGCCCCAACAGGGAGTACGAGCAGTACTTC.

This clonotype has a count of ten or more. V and J are TRBV12-3 or TRBV12-4 and TRBJ1-1, with 8 bases identical to TRBD1. V lost 7 bases, J lost 11 bases, and 9 bases stayed unmatched. The length of the CDR3 is 12 residues. Written as DNA, the CDR3 is TGTGCCAGCACCGAAGACAGGGGAGAGGCTTTCTTT. Translating it yields CASTEDRGEAFF.

This clonotype was detected a few times. The CDR3 reads CASSSGPTGPRDTEAFF. Here the CDR3 DNA reads TGTGCCAGCAGTTCCGGCCCTACGGGACCGAGGGATACTGAAGCTTTCTTT. The V gene is TRBV27, the J gene TRBJ1-1; TRBD1 might be the D (5 bases). Trimming removed 4 bases at V and 5 bases at J, with 23 bases between. Germline CDR1 and CDR2: MNHEY and SMNVEV (reference sequence). The CDR3 is 17 residues long.

The V and J genes are TRBV20-1 and TRBJ2-2, with unresolved D. The V end lost 6 bases, the J end lost 1 base, and 12 bases lay between the germline ends. Germline CDR1 and CDR2: DFQATT and SNEGSKA (reference sequence). This CDR3 spans 14 amino acids. The CDR3 region has the DNA TGCAGTGCGTTTGAAGGATTGAACACCGGGGAGCTGTTTTTT. Residues: CSAFEGLNTGELFF.

This clonotype was counted only a few times. The rearrangement joins TRBV7-2 to TRBJ2-3, with 9 bases fitting TRBD2. V was pared by 5 bases and J by 10 bases, with 7 bases of the junction left unmatched. This CDR3 has 13 residues. The germline gives CDR1 SGHTA, CDR2 FQGNSA. The CDR3 DNA reads TGTGCCAGCAGCCCCCCGGGACTAGCAGCGCAGTATTTT. Protein sequence: CASSPPGLAAQYF.